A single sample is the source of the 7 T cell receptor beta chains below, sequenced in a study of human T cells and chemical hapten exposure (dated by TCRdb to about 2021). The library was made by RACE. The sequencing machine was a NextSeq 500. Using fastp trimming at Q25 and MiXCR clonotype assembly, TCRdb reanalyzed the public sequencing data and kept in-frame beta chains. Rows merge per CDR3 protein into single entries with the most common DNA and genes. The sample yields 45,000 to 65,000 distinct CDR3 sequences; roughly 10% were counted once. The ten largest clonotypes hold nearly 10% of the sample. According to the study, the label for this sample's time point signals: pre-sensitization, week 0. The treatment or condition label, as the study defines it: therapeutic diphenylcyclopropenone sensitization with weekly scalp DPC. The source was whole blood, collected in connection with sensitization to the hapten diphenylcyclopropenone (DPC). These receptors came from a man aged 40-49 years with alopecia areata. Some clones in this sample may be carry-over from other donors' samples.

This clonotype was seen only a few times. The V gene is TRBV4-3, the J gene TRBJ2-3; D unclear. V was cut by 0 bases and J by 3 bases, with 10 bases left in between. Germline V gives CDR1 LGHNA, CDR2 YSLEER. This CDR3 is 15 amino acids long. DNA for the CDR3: TGCGCCAGCAGCCAAGATAACCCTGGGACAGATACGCAGTATTTT. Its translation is CASSQDNPGTDTQYF.

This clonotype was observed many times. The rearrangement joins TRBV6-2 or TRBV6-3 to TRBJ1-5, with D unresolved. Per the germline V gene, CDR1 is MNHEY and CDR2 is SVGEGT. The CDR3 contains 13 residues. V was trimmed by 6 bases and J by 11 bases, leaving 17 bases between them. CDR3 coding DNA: TGTGCCAGCAGCTTGACGGGGTCAACGGCCCAGCATTTT. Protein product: CASSLTGSTAQHF.

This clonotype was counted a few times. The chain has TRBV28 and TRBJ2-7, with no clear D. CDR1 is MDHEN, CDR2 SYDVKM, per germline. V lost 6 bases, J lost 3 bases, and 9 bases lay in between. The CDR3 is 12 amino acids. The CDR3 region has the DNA TGTGCCAGCAGCTCGGCCTACTACGAGCAGTACTTC. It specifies CASSSAYYEQYF.

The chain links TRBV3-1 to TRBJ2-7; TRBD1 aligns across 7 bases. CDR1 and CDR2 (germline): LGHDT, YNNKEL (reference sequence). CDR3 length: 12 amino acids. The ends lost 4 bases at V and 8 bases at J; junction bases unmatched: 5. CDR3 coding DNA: TGTGCCAGCAGCCCGACAGGGAATCAGCAGTACTTC. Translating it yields CASSPTGNQQYF.

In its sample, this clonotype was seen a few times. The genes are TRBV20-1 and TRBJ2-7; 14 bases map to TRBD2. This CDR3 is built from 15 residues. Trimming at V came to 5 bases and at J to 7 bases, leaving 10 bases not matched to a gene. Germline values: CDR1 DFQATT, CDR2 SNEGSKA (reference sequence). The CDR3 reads CSASKGTSGGLEQYF. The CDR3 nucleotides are TGCAGTGCTTCTAAAGGGACTAGCGGGGGTTTGGAGCAGTACTTC.

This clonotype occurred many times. CDR3 amino acids: CASSLVSGAQETQYF. The CDR3, as DNA: TGCGCCAGCAGCTTGGTTTCGGGGGCCCAAGAGACCCAGTACTTC. V and J are TRBV5-1 and TRBJ2-5, with D perhaps TRBD1 or TRBD2 (6 bases each). V was clipped by 0 bases and J by 1 base, with 10 bases between them. The CDR3 covers 15 residues. The V gene's germline CDR1 is SGHRS and CDR2 YFSETQ.

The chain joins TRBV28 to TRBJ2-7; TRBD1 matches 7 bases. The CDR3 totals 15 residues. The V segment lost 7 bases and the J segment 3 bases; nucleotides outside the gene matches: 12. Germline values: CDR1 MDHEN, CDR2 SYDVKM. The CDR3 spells CASIRFTGAGYEQYF. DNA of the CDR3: TGTGCCAGCATACGATTCACAGGGGCGGGCTACGAGCAGTACTTC.